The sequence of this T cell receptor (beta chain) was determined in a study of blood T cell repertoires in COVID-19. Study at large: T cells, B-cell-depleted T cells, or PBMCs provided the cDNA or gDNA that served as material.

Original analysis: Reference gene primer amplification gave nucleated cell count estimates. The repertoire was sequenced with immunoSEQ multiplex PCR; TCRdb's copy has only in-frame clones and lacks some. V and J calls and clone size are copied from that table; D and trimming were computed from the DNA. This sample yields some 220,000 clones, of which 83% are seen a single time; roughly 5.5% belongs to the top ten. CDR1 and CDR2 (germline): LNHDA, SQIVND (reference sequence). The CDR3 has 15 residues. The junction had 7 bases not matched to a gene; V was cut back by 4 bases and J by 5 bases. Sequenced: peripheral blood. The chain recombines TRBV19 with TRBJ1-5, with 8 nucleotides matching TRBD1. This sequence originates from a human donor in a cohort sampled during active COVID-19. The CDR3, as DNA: TGTGCCAGTAGTACTATGGGACAGGCTGATCAGCCCCAGCATTTT. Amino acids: CASSTMGQADQPQHF.